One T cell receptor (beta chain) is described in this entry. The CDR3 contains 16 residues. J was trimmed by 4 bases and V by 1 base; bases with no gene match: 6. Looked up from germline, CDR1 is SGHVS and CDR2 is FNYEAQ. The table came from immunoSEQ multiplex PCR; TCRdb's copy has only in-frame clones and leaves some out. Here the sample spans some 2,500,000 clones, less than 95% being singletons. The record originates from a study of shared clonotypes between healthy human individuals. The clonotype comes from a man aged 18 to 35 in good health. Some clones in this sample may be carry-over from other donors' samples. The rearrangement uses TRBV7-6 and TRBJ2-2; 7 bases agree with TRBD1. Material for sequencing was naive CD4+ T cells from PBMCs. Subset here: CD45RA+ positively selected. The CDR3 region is CASSLGQGVGTGELFF. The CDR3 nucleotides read TGTGCCAGCAGCTTAGGACAGGGAGTAGGCACCGGGGAGCTGTTTTTT.